A single sample gave rise to the 21 T cell receptor beta chains below, sequenced in a study of cytomegalovirus exposure and HLA in healthy donors. Here immunoSEQ multiplex PCR was the method, and the copy in TCRdb shows in-frame clones only, minus some. The table has 190,000 or so clones, approximately 84% seen once. Sequenced sample: PBMCs. These receptors were obtained from a woman under 30 in good health and CMV-seropositive.

This clone was observed a single time. V is TRBV18 and J is TRBJ2-1; 10 bases are shared with TRBD1. After removal of 0 bases from V and 5 bases from J, the junction contained 1 base not matched to a gene. The CDR3 totals 15 residues. Germline V gene sequence: CDR1 KGHSH, CDR2 LQKENI. Written as DNA, the CDR3 is TGTGCCAGCTCACCACCGGGACAGGGGAACAATGAGCAGTTCTTC. Encoded protein: CASSPPGQGNNEQFF.

The CDR3 is CASSHGQGGEKLFF. The CDR3 DNA reads TGCGCCAGCAGCCACGGACAGGGAGGGGAAAAACTGTTTTTT. The J gene is TRBJ1-4, the V gene TRBV5-1; 8 nucleotides line up with TRBD1. V shed 4 bases, J shed 8 bases, and the junction held 7 bases outside the gene matches. The CDR3 is 14 amino acids. Germline V gene data show CDR1 as SGHRS and CDR2 as YFSETQ. Combining the CDR3 with reference TRBV5-1 and TRBJ1-4 gives the whole variable domain KAGVTQTPRYLIKTRGQQVTLSCSPISGHRSVSWYQQTPGQGLQFLFEYFSETQRNKGNFPGRFSGRQFSNSRSEMNVSTLELGDSALYLCASSHGQGGEKLFFGSGTQLSVL.

The V call is TRBV6-6, the J call TRBJ2-3; no clear D. Trimming left V 6 bases short and J 2 bases short, with 3 bases between. Germline-derived CDR1 and CDR2 are MNHNY and SVGAGI (reference sequence). The CDR3 runs to 11 residues. Here the CDR3 DNA reads TGTGCCAGCAGCCACACAGATACGCAGTATTTT. It yields the protein CASSHTDTQYF.

This CDR3 is CASSPPGRGVGGYTF. DNA for the CDR3: TGTGCCAGCTCACCACCGGGCAGGGGAGTAGGCGGCTACACCTTC. This chain connects TRBV18 to TRBJ1-2; D is possibly TRBD1 (6 bases). The V end lost 0 bases, the J end lost 8 bases, and 16 bases lay between the germline ends. Germline CDR1 reads KGHSH; CDR2 reads LQKENI. This CDR3 region has 15 residues.

This CDR3 is CASSQDLADEQFF. CDR3 DNA sequence: TGTGCCAGCAGCCAAGATCTTGCGGATGAGCAGTTCTTC. This rearrangement joins TRBV4-2 to TRBJ2-1; D is undetermined. In germline, CDR1 is LGHNA, CDR2 YNFKEQ. The CDR3 runs to 13 residues. Trimming cost V 0 bases and J 8 bases, with 8 bases left between them.

The genes are TRBV27 and TRBJ2-2, with TRBD1 matching 7 bases. The CDR3 has 15 amino acids. Germline loops: CDR1 MNHEY, CDR2 SMNVEV (reference sequence). The V segment lost 5 bases and the J segment 5 bases; nucleotides outside the gene matches: 8. The CDR3 protein is CASSTKTGITGELFF. CDR3 DNA: TGTGCCAGCAGTACGAAGACAGGGATAACCGGGGAGCTGTTTTTT.

The rearrangement uses TRBV7-2 and TRBJ2-5, with TRBD1 matching 9 bases. Trimming took 0 bases from V and 5 from J; bases not matched to a gene: 7. Germline V CDR1 and CDR2: SGHTA, FQGNSA. The CDR3 length is 16 residues. The CDR3 sequence: CASSLAKLGQGETQYF. CDR3 bases: TGTGCCAGCAGCTTAGCGAAGCTTGGACAGGGGGAGACCCAGTACTTC.

V is TRBV5-6 and J is TRBJ1-3; D gene uncertain. Trimming cost V 2 bases and J 4 bases, with 10 bases left between them. Germline CDR1 and CDR2: SGHDT and YYEEEE. This CDR3 comprises 14 residues. The CDR3 loop is CASSFRPFGNTIYF. CDR3 DNA sequence: TGTGCCAGCAGCTTCCGTCCCTTCGGAAACACCATATATTTT.

This clone has a single count. The chain joins TRBV4-1 to TRBJ2-4; TRBD2 agrees at 12 bases. The CDR3 is made up of 18 amino acids. V shed 4 bases, J shed 0 bases, and the junction held 7 bases outside the gene matches. CDR1 MGHRA and CDR2 YSYEKL come from the germline V gene. CDR3 in amino acids: CASSRTSGDPVAKNIQYF. The CDR3 bases are TGCGCCAGCAGCCGGACTAGCGGGGATCCTGTAGCCAAAAACATTCAGTACTTC.

This rearrangement joins TRBV11-2 to TRBJ1-4, with D perhaps TRBD1 (5 bases). The CDR3 extends over 15 amino acids. V was pared by 1 base and J by 7 bases, with 13 bases between. CDR1 and CDR2 from the germline V gene are SGHAT and FQNNGV. CDR3: CASSLAAGKSEKLFF. In nucleotides, the CDR3 is TGTGCCAGCAGCTTAGCGGCAGGGAAATCTGAAAAACTGTTTTTT.

The chain combines TRBV2 with TRBJ2-3; the match to TRBD2 covers 9 bases. The CDR3 spans 14 residues. Germline-derived CDR1 and CDR2 are SNHLY and FYNNEI. The V segment lost 6 bases and the J segment 3 bases; nucleotides outside the gene matches: 4. The CDR3 spells CASRGREGTDTQYF. The CDR3 DNA reads as TGTGCCAGCAGGGGGCGGGAGGGAACAGATACGCAGTATTTT.

This sequence joins TRBV6-1 and TRBJ2-2, with D possibly being TRBD1 (6 bases). CDR3 size: 15 residues. The V and J ends lost 3 bases and 5 bases respectively, with 13 bases between them. The germline CDR1 and CDR2 sequences are MNHNS and SASEGT. The CDR3 spells CASSEGAALTGELFF. As DNA, the CDR3 is TGTGCCAGCAGTGAGGGGGCAGCATTAACCGGGGAGCTGTTTTTT.

The rearrangement uses TRBV5-5 and TRBJ1-1; D remains ambiguous. V was clipped by 2 bases and J by 4 bases, with 15 bases between them. The CDR3 runs to 15 residues. Per germline, CDR1 SGHKS and CDR2 YYEKEE (reference sequence). CDR3 coding DNA: TGTGCCAGCAGCTTAACTCTTATGGGCCCCACTGAAGCTTTCTTT. It codes for CASSLTLMGPTEAFF.

This clone appeared a single time. The chain couples TRBV28 to TRBJ2-7, with D possibly TRBD1 on 5 matching bases. Germline loops: CDR1 MDHEN, CDR2 SYDVKM. The CDR3 is 15 amino acids. Trimming stripped 5 bases from V and 0 bases from J, with 14 bases between. The CDR3 loop is CASSPTDFSSYEQYF. The CDR3 DNA reads as TGTGCCAGCAGTCCGACAGATTTTAGCTCCTACGAGCAGTACTTC.

This clone was seen more than once but under ten times. V usage is TRBV7-9 and J usage is TRBJ1-6; 10 positions agree with TRBD1. The germline V gene has CDR1 SEHNR and CDR2 FQNEAQ (reference sequence). CDR3 length equals 14 residues. Trimming cost V 5 bases and J 7 bases; bases outside gene matches: 2. The CDR3 nucleotides are TGTGCCAGCAGCCAGACAGGGGGCAATTCACCCCTCCACTTT. Its translation is CASSQTGGNSPLHF.

This clone was detected only once. V and J are TRBV19 and TRBJ2-6; maybe TRBD2 (5 bases). Trimming took off 8 bases at V and 1 base at J, with 12 bases between the two ends. Looked up from germline, CDR1 is LNHDA and CDR2 is SQIVND (reference sequence). CDR3 length: 15 amino acids. This CDR3 reads CASRAGGSGANVLTF. Written as DNA, the CDR3 is TGTGCCAGTCGTGCCGGAGGTTCTGGGGCCAACGTCCTGACTTTC.

The chain recombines TRBV6-1 with TRBJ2-2; tentatively, D is TRBD1 (5 bases). The V gene's germline CDR1 is MNHNS and CDR2 SASEGT. CDR3 size: 15 residues. V was cut by 3 bases and J by 4 bases, with 12 bases left in between. The CDR3 region is CASSDWGFGTGELFF. In DNA, the CDR3 is TGTGCCAGCAGTGATTGGGGCTTCGGCACCGGGGAGCTGTTTTTT.

The J gene is TRBJ2-2, the V gene TRBV9, with D possibly matching TRBD2 (6 bases). This CDR3 spans 15 amino acids. The V gene lost 3 bases and the J gene lost 6 bases, with 15 bases spanning the gap. Germline CDR1 is SGDLS and CDR2 is YYNGEE. CDR3 sequence: CASSALAIMAGELFF. The CDR3 DNA sequence: TGTGCCAGCAGCGCTCTAGCGATAATGGCCGGGGAGCTGTTTTTT.

The gene calls are TRBV19 and TRBJ2-7; 8 bases are a match to TRBD1. The CDR3 has 13 amino acids. Germline assignment: CDR1 LNHDA and CDR2 SQIVND (reference sequence). The trim removed 6 bases at V and 3 bases at J, leaving 4 bases unmatched. The CDR3 sequence is CASRQTGDYEQYF. The CDR3 region has the DNA TGTGCCAGTAGGCAGACAGGGGACTACGAGCAGTACTTC.

The gene calls are TRBV27 and TRBJ2-7, with D maybe TRBD1 (6 bases). The V end lost 3 bases, the J end lost 3 bases, and 18 bases lay between the germline ends. In germline, CDR1 is MNHEY, CDR2 SMNVEV (reference sequence). The CDR3 runs to 16 residues. The CDR3 reads CASSLTQGNLGYEQYF. In DNA, the CDR3 is TGTGCCAGCAGTTTGACTCAGGGGAACTTGGGCTACGAGCAGTACTTC.

The rearrangement links TRBV15 to TRBJ2-1; no firm D call. V was clipped by 0 bases and J by 9 bases, with 9 bases between them. The CDR3 is 13 amino acids. Germline V gene data show CDR1 as LNHNV and CDR2 as YYDKDF (reference sequence). In DNA, the CDR3 is TGTGCCACCAGCAGAGATACTTACGGTGAGCAGTTCTTC. This encodes CATSRDTYGEQFF.